This T cell receptor (beta chain) was captured in a study of cytomegalovirus exposure and HLA in healthy donors. The CDR3 has 13 residues. PCR involved 60 Vbeta and 13 Jbeta primers. Some clones are missing from TCRdb's copy, which holds only in-frame ones; the method was immunoSEQ multiplex PCR. The sample shows over 70,000 clones, roughly three quarters of them seen only once. Sequencing was carried out using PBMCs. The J gene is TRBJ1-1, the V gene TRBV21-1; no check of the table's D call, TRBD1, against the DNA was made. TRBV21-1 is recorded as a pseudogene. The receptor comes from a male donor in good health and CMV-seronegative. The DNA for the CDR3 is TGTGCCAGCAGCAAACCAGGGACACCGTGCTTCCTCTTT. Translated: CASSKPGTPCFLF.